The clone carrying this T cell receptor (beta chain) was found a few times. Its antigen is undetermined. The data were taken from a study of regulatory T cells in long-lasting Graves disease. Study conclusions and caveats: The TCR repertoire of persistent Graves' patients was less diverse than that of newly diagnosed ones.

As to time point: persistent/refractory GD, antithyroid drugs over 5 years with positive TRAb. TCR sequences were obtained from RNA taken from PBMCs. In this cohort, patients came from an endocrinology department located in Xi'an, China. Library construction for TCR beta used iRepertoire HTBI primers and Arm-PCR of CDR3 regions. MiXCR, run by TCRdb on the multiplex PCR reads, gives a single entry per CDR3 protein. This sample carries 350,000 to 450,000 distinct CDR3 sequences, roughly a fifth of them seen once, and the ten largest clones take more than 13%. V gave up 0 bases and J gave up 8 bases; unmatched junction bases: 15. CDR3 length: 17 amino acids. Per the germline V gene, CDR1 is SEHNR and CDR2 is FQNEAQ (reference sequence).

The sequencing used peripheral blood mononuclear cells (PBMCs), collected when the disease was refractory, from a patient treated with antithyroid drugs. This chain joins TRBV7-9 and TRBJ1-2, with TRBD1 matching over 7 bases. The sequence derives from a female donor with Graves disease. The CDR3 protein is CASSLAEDRTTAEGYTF. In nucleotides, the CDR3 is TGTGCCAGCAGCTTAGCGGAGGACAGGACCACCGCGGAGGGCTACACCTTC.